The rows below give T cell receptor beta chains drawn from one sample of a study of blood T cell repertoires in COVID-19. TCRdb's table, derived via immunoSEQ multiplex PCR, lists solely in-frame clones and lacks some. The profile shows some 320,000 clones, about 91% of them singletons. Sample: peripheral blood. These receptor sequences come from a woman in her twenties or thirties who had recovered from COVID-19. Each CDR3 is given with its conserved first and last residue. D genes are given only for firm matches. The size field is filled for only some rows; it gives once, few, many or a size class.

V	size	D	J	CDR3	DNA
TRBV5-1	-	TRBD1	TRBJ2-7	CASKEGQGFYEQYF	TGCGCCAGCAAGGAGGGACAGGGTTTCTACGAGCAGTACTTC
TRBV27	-	-	TRBJ1-5	CASSQKTGLNQPQHF	TGTGCCAGCAGTCAAAAGACAGGCCTCAATCAGCCCCAGCATTTT
TRBV3-1/TRBV3-2	once	TRBD2	TRBJ2-3	CASSQDTGGPGTDTQYF	TGTGCCAGCAGCCAAGATACGGGGGGTCCCGGCACAGATACGCAGTATTTT
TRBV6-2/TRBV6-3	-	TRBD1	TRBJ1-6	CASSTFRDRASGNSPLHF	TGTGCCAGCAGTACTTTCCGGGACAGGGCTTCGGGTAATTCACCCCTCCACTTT
TRBV29-1	-	TRBD1	TRBJ1-1	CSVELQGGGTEAFF	TGCAGCGTTGAGCTACAGGGGGGGGGCACTGAAGCTTTCTTT
TRBV20-1	-	-	TRBJ2-7	CSARGWHEQYF	TGCAGTGCTCGGGGGTGGCACGAGCAGTACTTC
TRBV2	-	-	TRBJ1-2	CASRGGGYGSGYTF	TGTGCCAGCCGAGGGGGAGGGTACGGTTCGGGCTACACCTTC
TRBV18	-	-	TRBJ2-1	CASSQGGPSYNEQFF	TGTGCCAGCTCACAGGGGGGGCCGAGTTACAATGAGCAGTTCTTC
TRBV7-9	-	-	TRBJ1-2	CASSPLGRAGTNYGYTF	TGTGCCAGCAGCCCCCTGGGGCGGGCAGGGACAAACTATGGCTACACCTTC
TRBV28	-	TRBD1	TRBJ1-2	CASSLLGQVFLHGYTF	TGTGCCAGCAGTTTATTGGGACAGGTATTCCTGCATGGCTACACCTTC
TRBV27	-	TRBD2	TRBJ2-1	CASSLGAGAYNEQFF	TGTGCCAGCAGTTTAGGAGCGGGGGCCTACAATGAGCAGTTCTTC
TRBV18	-	-	TRBJ2-5	CASSRAFQETQYF	TGTGCCAGCTCACGAGCGTTTCAAGAGACCCAGTACTTC
TRBV5-8	-	TRBD1	TRBJ2-7	CASSLAPGQGSGEQYF	TGTGCCAGCAGCTTGGCTCCGGGACAGGGGTCGGGGGAGCAGTACTTC
TRBV6-5	-	TRBD1	TRBJ1-1	CASSRRQGIYTEAFF	TGTGCCAGCAGTCGTCGACAGGGAATTTACACTGAAGCTTTCTTT
TRBV7-2	-	-	TRBJ2-3	CASSLAGGRQDTQYF	TGTGCCAGCAGCTTAGCGGGGGGGCGGCAAGATACGCAGTATTTT
TRBV18	-	-	TRBJ1-5	CASSVGAGNQPQHF	TGTGCCAGCTCAGTTGGGGCAGGCAATCAGCCCCAGCATTTT
TRBV4-1	-	-	TRBJ1-5	CASSQAATVIQPQHF	TGCGCCAGCAGCCAAGCCGCGACAGTAATTCAGCCCCAGCATTTT
TRBV6-4	-	-	TRBJ1-5	CASSDSRWSRNQPQHF	TGTGCCAGCAGTGACTCAAGGTGGAGCCGCAATCAGCCCCAGCATTTT
TRBV5-4	-	TRBD1	TRBJ1-4	CASSLGQGGGEKLFF	TGTGCCAGCAGCCTTGGACAGGGCGGTGGAGAAAAACTGTTTTTT
TRBV3-1/TRBV3-2	once	-	TRBJ2-5	CASSRRGFQETQYF	TGTGCCAGCAGCCGCCGGGGGTTCCAAGAGACCCAGTACTTC
TRBV5-1	-	TRBD1	TRBJ1-6	CASSLTGNRNSPLHF	TGCGCCAGCAGCCTGACAGGGAACCGAAATTCACCCCTCCACTTT
TRBV6-6	-	TRBD1	TRBJ1-1	CASSYSRDRLRAFF	TGTGCCAGCAGTTACTCTAGGGACAGGTTGCGAGCTTTCTTT
TRBV28	-	-	TRBJ2-2	CASSFLPGNTGELFF	TGTGCCAGCAGTTTCCTGCCAGGGAACACCGGGGAGCTGTTTTTT
TRBV6-5	few	TRBD1	TRBJ2-3	CASRADRGGDTQYF	TGTGCCAGCAGGGCGGACAGGGGCGGGGATACGCAGTATTTT
TRBV2	-	TRBD1	TRBJ2-6	CASRDRARSGANVLTF	TGTGCCAGCCGGGACAGGGCACGCTCTGGGGCCAACGTCCTGACTTTC
TRBV12-3/TRBV12-4	-	TRBD1	TRBJ2-1	CASRRQGSEQFF	TGTGCCAGCAGGAGACAGGGTAGTGAGCAGTTCTTC
TRBV18	once	-	TRBJ2-3	CASSRVSTDTQYF	TGTGCCAGCTCCCGAGTCAGCACAGATACGCAGTATTTT
TRBV5-4	-	TRBD1	TRBJ1-5	CASSSMGQGVNQPQHF	TGTGCCAGCAGCTCGATGGGACAGGGGGTAAATCAGCCCCAGCATTTT
TRBV4-2	-	TRBD2	TRBJ2-7	CASSQDMVAGGLSNEQYF	TGTGCCAGCAGCCAAGATATGGTAGCGGGGGGGCTAAGTAACGAGCAGTACTTC
TRBV15	-	-	TRBJ2-1	CATSIWRSYNEQFF	TGTGCCACCTCGATATGGCGGAGCTACAATGAGCAGTTCTTC
TRBV7-3	-	TRBD2	TRBJ2-7	CASSPGGTHEQYF	TGTGCCAGCAGCCCGGGGGGGACCCACGAGCAGTACTTC
TRBV5-6	-	TRBD1	TRBJ1-2	CASSYLDRGDGYTF	TGTGCCAGCAGCTACTTAGACAGGGGCGATGGCTACACCTTC
TRBV15	-	TRBD2	TRBJ2-5	CATSRDFGGEETQYF	TGTGCCACCAGCAGAGATTTCGGGGGGGAGGAGACCCAGTACTTC
TRBV3-1/TRBV3-2	-	-	TRBJ2-7	CASSQGSGPYEQYF	TGTGCCAGCAGCCAGGGTAGCGGACCCTACGAGCAGTACTTC
TRBV28	-	-	TRBJ1-5	CASSLEQGSNQPQHF	TGTGCCAGCAGTTTAGAACAGGGAAGCAATCAGCCCCAGCATTTT
TRBV14	-	-	TRBJ1-3	CASSQGNRISGNTIYF	TGTGCCAGCAGCCAAGGGAACAGAATCTCTGGAAACACCATATATTTT